What follows are 7 T cell receptor beta chains derived from one specimen sequenced in a study of blood T cell repertoires in COVID-19. Profiled with immunoSEQ multiplex PCR; TCRdb holds only in-frame clones, not every one. This table holds approximately 260,000 clones, just over 90% found once. Sequenced: PBMCs or T cells enriched from blood (not recorded which). The receptors derive from a young woman who had recovered from COVID-19.

The rearrangement uses TRBV5-1 and TRBJ2-2, with TRBD1 matching over 7 bases. Germline loops: CDR1 SGHRS, CDR2 YFSETQ. The length of the CDR3 is 15 residues. Trimming cost V 4 bases and J 2 bases; bases outside gene matches: 5. CDR3 region: CASSVRDSNTGELFF. In DNA form, the CDR3 reads TGCGCCAGCAGCGTCCGGGACAGTAACACCGGGGAGCTGTTTTTT.

This rearrangement joins TRBV7-2 to TRBJ1-1; 9 bases line up with TRBD1. Germline loops: CDR1 SGHTA, CDR2 FQGNSA. The CDR3 has 13 residues. Trimming at V came to 5 bases and at J to 7 bases, leaving 5 bases not matched to a gene. The CDR3 DNA reads as TGTGCCAGCAGCCCCCGGACAGGGGATGAAGCTTTCTTT. Amino acids: CASSPRTGDEAFF.

The chain combines TRBV21-1 with TRBJ1-1; the DNA was not used to check the table's D call, TRBD1. TRBV21-1 is an annotated pseudogene. The CDR3 sequence is 14 residues long. The CDR3 sequence: CASSKNQGNTEAFF. The CDR3 DNA reads TGTGCCAGCAGCAAAAATCAGGGGAACACTGAAGCTTTCTTT.

The chain couples TRBV4-2 to TRBJ1-2; 9 bases agree with TRBD1. CDR3 length equals 17 residues. Trimming removed 1 base from V and 5 bases from J; junction bases left unmatched: 11. Germline V lookup: CDR1 LGHNA, CDR2 YNFKEQ. CDR3 amino acids: CASSQAVPGQGGYGYTF. For the CDR3, the DNA is TGTGCCAGCAGCCAAGCGGTGCCGGGACAGGGTGGGTATGGCTACACCTTC.

This clone was counted between two and nine times. The gene calls are TRBV25-1 and TRBJ1-2; 9 nucleotides match TRBD1. The CDR3 consists of 15 residues. CDR1 and CDR2 (germline): MGHDK, SYGVNS. V dropped 7 bases and J dropped 4; count of bases not matched to a gene: 10. CDR3 in DNA: TGTGCCAGCAAGGACTTCGGGACAGGGACCTATGGCTACACCTTC. Protein product: CASKDFGTGTYGYTF.

The chain is built from TRBV4-2 and TRBJ1-5; D uncertain. The CDR3 covers 15 residues. CDR1 and CDR2 (germline): LGHNA, YNFKEQ. Trimming took off 1 base at V and 1 base at J, with 8 bases between the two ends. Here the CDR3 reads CASSQGIQSNQPQHF. CDR3 DNA: TGTGCCAGCAGCCAAGGAATCCAGAGCAATCAGCCCCAGCATTTT.

V gene TRBV4-3 combines with J gene TRBJ1-2; TRBD1 aligns across 9 bases. This CDR3 region has 15 residues. The germline gives CDR1 LGHNA, CDR2 YSLEER. The V and J ends lost 3 bases and 6 bases, in that order; junction bases with no gene match: 8. CDR3 residues: CASSQGQGQMDGYTF. CDR3 bases: TGCGCCAGCAGCCAGGGACAGGGACAAATGGATGGCTACACCTTC.